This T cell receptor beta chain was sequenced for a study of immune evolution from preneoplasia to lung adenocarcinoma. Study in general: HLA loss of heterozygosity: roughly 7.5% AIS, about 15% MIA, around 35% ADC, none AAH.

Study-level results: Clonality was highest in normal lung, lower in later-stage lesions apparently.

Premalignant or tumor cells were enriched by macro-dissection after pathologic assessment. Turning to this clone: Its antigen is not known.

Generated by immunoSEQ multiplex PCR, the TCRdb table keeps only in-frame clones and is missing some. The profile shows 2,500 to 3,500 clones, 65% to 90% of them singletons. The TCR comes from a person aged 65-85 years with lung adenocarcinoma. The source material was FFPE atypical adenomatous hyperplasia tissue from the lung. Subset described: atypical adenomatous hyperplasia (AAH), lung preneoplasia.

CDR3 coding DNA: TGCGCCAGCAGCCAAGAATGGGGCACCTACGAGCAGTACTTC. Translating it yields CASSQEWGTYEQYF. The rearrangement links TRBV4-1 to TRBJ2-7; the D gene is possibly TRBD1 (5 bases). This CDR3 comprises 14 residues. Trimming left V 0 bases short and J 2 bases short, with 8 bases between. Germline V gives CDR1 MGHRA, CDR2 YSYEKL.